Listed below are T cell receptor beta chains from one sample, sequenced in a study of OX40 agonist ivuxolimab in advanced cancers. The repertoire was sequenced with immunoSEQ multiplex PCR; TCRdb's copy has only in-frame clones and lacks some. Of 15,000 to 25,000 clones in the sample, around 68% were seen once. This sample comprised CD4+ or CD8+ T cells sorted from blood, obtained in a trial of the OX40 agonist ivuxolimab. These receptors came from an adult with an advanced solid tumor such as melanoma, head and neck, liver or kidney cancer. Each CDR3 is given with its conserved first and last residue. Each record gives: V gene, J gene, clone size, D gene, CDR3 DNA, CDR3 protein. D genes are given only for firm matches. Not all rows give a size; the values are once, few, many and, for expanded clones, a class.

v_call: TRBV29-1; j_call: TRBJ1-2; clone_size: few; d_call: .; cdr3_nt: TGCAGCGCCGACGGATTGGGCGGCTACACCTTC; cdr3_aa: CSADGLGGYTF
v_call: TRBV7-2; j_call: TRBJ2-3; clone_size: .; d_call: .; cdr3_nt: TGTGCCAGCAGACAAGACAGCACAGATACGCAGTATTTT; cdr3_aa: CASRQDSTDTQYF
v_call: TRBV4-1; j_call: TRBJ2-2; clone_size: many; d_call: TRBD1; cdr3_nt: TGCGCCAGCAGCGAGCGACAGGGGTACACCGGGGAGCTGTTTTTT; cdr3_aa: CASSERQGYTGELFF
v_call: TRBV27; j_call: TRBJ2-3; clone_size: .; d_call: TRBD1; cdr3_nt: TGTGCCAGCAATACAGGGGGAACGGCAGATACGCAGTATTTT; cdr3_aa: CASNTGGTADTQYF
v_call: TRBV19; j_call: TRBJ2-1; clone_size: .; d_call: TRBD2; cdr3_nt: TGTGCCAGTAGTCGAGGGACTAGCGGGAGGGCCAGTGAGCAGTTCTTC; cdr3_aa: CASSRGTSGRASEQFF
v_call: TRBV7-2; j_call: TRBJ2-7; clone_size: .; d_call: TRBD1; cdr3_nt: TGTGCCAGCAGCCGGGTGGGGGACAGCTCCTACGAGCAGTACTTC; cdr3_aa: CASSRVGDSSYEQYF
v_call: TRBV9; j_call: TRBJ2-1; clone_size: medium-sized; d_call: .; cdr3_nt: TGTGCCAGCAGCGTAGGGGCGGGACCTACGTATGAGCAGTTCTTC; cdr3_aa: CASSVGAGPTYEQFF
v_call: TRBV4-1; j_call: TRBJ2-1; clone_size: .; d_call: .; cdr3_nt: TGTGCCAGCAGCCACCGCGAGACTTACAATGAGCAGTTCTTC; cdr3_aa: CASSHRETYNEQFF
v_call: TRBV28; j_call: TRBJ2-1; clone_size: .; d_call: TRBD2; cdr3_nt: TGTGCCAGCAGTTTATCGCTACTAGCGGGGGCCTCCTACAATGAGCAGTTCTTC; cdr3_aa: CASSLSLLAGASYNEQFF
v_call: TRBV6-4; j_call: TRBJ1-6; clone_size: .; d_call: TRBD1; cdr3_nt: TGTGCCAGCAGTGACCTAAAACAGGGGGTTAATTCACCCCTCCACTTT; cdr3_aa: CASSDLKQGVNSPLHF
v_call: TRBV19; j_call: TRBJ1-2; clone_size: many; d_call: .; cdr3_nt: TGTGCCAGTAGCGCCACCGGACAACGTCATGGCTACACCTTC; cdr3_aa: CASSATGQRHGYTF
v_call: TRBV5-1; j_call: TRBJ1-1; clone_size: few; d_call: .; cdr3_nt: TGCGCCAGCAGCTTGGAAACGAACACTGAAGCTTTCTTT; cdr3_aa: CASSLETNTEAFF
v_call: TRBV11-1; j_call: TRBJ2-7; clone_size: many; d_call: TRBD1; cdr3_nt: TGTGCCAGCAGCCCGATAGGGGGACAGAAAGAGCAGTACTTC; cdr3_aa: CASSPIGGQKEQYF
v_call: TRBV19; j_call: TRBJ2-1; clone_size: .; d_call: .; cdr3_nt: TGTGCCAGTAGTATGGGCGCAGGGGACAATGAGCAGTTCTTC; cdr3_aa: CASSMGAGDNEQFF
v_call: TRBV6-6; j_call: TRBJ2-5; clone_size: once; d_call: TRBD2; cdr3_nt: TGTGCCACCAAGGAGGCGGGAGGCCTCCAAGAGACCCAGTACTTC; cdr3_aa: CATKEAGGLQETQYF
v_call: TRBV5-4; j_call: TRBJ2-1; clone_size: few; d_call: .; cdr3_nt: TGTGCCAGCAGCCAAGTCAGGGAACGGGGCCAGGAGCAGTTCTTC; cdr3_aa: CASSQVRERGQEQFF
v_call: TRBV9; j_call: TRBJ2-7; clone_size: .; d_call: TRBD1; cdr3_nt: TGTGCCAGCAGCCCCCGGGACAGGGAGGACGAGCAGTACTTC; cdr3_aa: CASSPRDREDEQYF
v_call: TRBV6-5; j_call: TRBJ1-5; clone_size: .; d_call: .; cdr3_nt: TGTGCCAGCAGTCGACAGTATAGCAATCAGCCCCAGCATTTT; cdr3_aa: CASSRQYSNQPQHF
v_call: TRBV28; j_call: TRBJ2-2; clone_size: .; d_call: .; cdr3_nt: TGTGCCAGCAGTACCAACACCGGGGAGCTGTTTTTT; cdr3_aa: CASSTNTGELFF
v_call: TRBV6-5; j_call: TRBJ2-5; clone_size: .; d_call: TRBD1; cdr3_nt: TGTGCCAGCAGTTATGGACAGGACGGGACCCAGTACTTC; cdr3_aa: CASSYGQDGTQYF
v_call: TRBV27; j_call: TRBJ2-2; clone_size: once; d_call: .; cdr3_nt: TGTGCCAGCAGCAGTGGAGCAGGCACCGGGGAGCTGTTTTTT; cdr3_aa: CASSSGAGTGELFF
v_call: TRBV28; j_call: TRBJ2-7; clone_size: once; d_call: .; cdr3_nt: TGTGCCACATGTTCTACGGGACACAACTACGAGCAGTACTTC; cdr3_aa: CATCSTGHNYEQYF
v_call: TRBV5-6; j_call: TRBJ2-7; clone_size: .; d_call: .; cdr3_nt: TGTGCCAGCAGCGGCAACACGCCCTCCTACGAGCAGTACTTC; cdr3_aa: CASSGNTPSYEQYF
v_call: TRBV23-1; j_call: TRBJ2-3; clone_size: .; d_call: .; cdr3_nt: TGCGCCAGCAGTCGACAGATCGGGGATACGCAGTATTTT; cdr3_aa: CASSRQIGDTQYF
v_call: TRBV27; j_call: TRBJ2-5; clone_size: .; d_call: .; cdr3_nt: TGTGCCAGCACCATATGGACAACCGGGGGAAAGACCCAGTACTTC; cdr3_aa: CASTIWTTGGKTQYF
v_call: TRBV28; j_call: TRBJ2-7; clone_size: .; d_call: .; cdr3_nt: TGTGCCAGCAGTTTCGGGCAGGGTGGTTACGAGCAGTACTTC; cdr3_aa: CASSFGQGGYEQYF
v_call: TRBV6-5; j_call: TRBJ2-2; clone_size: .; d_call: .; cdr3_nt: TGTGCCAGCAGTGCCGGACTGAACACCGGGGAGCTGTTTTTT; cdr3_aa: CASSAGLNTGELFF
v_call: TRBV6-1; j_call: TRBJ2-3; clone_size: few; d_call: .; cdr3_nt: TGTGCCAGCAGCTTTGGGGGAGAGCTATATACGCAGTATTTT; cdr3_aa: CASSFGGELYTQYF